These 7 T cell receptor beta chains came from one sample sequenced in a study of CD8 T cells in ankylosing spondylitis. In TCRdb, the 5' RACE reads were re-called with MiXCR into one record per CDR3 protein. The sample consists of 250,000 or so distinct CDR3 sequences, about 11% of them appearing once. The sequencing sample was made of blood, either unsorted or a sorted T cell fraction (not recorded which). Receptor source: a male donor with ankylosing spondylitis or in good health (not recorded which).

The V gene is TRBV5-1, the J gene TRBJ2-2; D gene ambiguous. CDR1 is SGHRS and CDR2 is YFSETQ in the germline V gene. This CDR3 region has 16 residues. Trimming removed 1 base at V and 2 bases at J, with 12 bases between. DNA of the CDR3: TGCGCCAGCAGCTTGACGGCTCAAACTAACACCGGGGAGCTGTTTTTT. This encodes CASSLTAQTNTGELFF. Using reference TRBV5-1 and TRBJ2-2 for the parts outside the CDR3, the full variable domain is KAGVTQTPRYLIKTRGQQVTLSCSPISGHRSVSWYQQTPGQGLQFLFEYFSETQRNKGNFPGRFSGRQFSNSRSEMNVSTLELGDSALYLCASSLTAQTNTGELFFGEGSRLTVL.

This clonotype has a count of ten or more. The CDR3 region has the DNA TGCGCCAGCAGCTTGGGTGTTGGCTCCTACGAGCAGTACTTC. Translating gives CASSLGVGSYEQYF. The chain carries TRBV5-1 and TRBJ2-7; D unclear. V was shortened by 0 bases and J by 0 bases, with 7 bases between the two germline ends. The CDR3 totals 14 residues. Germline lookup yields CDR1 SGHRS and CDR2 YFSETQ.

This clonotype was recorded many times. V and J are TRBV4-1 and TRBJ1-2; D is ambiguous. V was shortened by 0 bases and J by 3 bases, with 11 bases between the two germline ends. The CDR3 has 15 amino acids. In germline, CDR1 is MGHRA, CDR2 YSYEKL. CDR3 coding DNA: TGCGCCAGCAGCCAAGATTTTAGTGGAGACTATGGCTACACCTTC. Protein sequence: CASSQDFSGDYGYTF.

The chain employs TRBV6-4 and TRBJ1-5, with D unclear. Trimming stripped 8 bases from V and 6 bases from J, with 17 bases between. The germline gives CDR1 MRHNA, CDR2 SNTAGT. This CDR3 contains 14 residues. In nucleotides, the CDR3 is TGTGCCAGCCCCCGGGCCCTACTGTCTCAGCCCCAGCATTTT. Protein sequence: CASPRALLSQPQHF.

This sequence joins TRBV10-2 and TRBJ2-7; no reliable D call. CDR1 is WSHSY and CDR2 is SAAADI in the germline V gene. This CDR3 has 13 amino acids. The V end was cut by 2 bases, the J end by 3 bases, with 8 bases between. As DNA, the CDR3 is TGCGCCAGCAGTGAGGAACGGATCTACGAGCAGTACTTC. It codes for CASSEERIYEQYF.

The gene calls are TRBV2 and TRBJ2-3; a weak D match, TRBD2 (6 bases). CDR1 is SNHLY, CDR2 FYNNEI, per germline. V lost 7 bases and J 5 bases, leaving 25 bases between the germline ends. The CDR3 totals 17 residues. The CDR3 loop is CASNTLGLPKEGDTQYF. The CDR3 DNA reads TGTGCCAGCAATACCCTGGGACTCCCCAAAGAGGGAGATACGCAGTATTTT.

This clonotype was recorded at least ten times. This chain uses TRBV12-3 or TRBV12-4 with TRBJ1-2; D is ambiguous. This CDR3 comprises 13 residues. Trimming removed 2 bases from V and 0 bases from J, with 4 bases in between. The CDR3 DNA sequence: TGTGCCAGCAGTTTACTAGCTAACTATGGCTACACCTTC. Protein product: CASSLLANYGYTF.